This T cell receptor (beta chain) was retrieved from a study of shared clonotypes between healthy human individuals. Germline V gene lookup returns CDR1 KGHSH and CDR2 LQKENI. J lost 7 bases, V lost 2 bases, and 10 bases had no gene match. This CDR3 spans 16 amino acids. The repertoire was sequenced with immunoSEQ multiplex PCR; TCRdb's copy has only in-frame clones and lacks some. The table lists about 1.5 million clones, around 98% of them singletons. The TCR was taken from a man aged 25-40 years in good health. The gene calls are TRBV18 and TRBJ2-1, with TRBD2 matching over 8 bases. Sequenced sample: naive CD4+ T cells sorted from blood. Subset: CD45RA+ positively selected. DNA for the CDR3: TGTGCCAGCTCACCAGCCTGGACTAGCCTCGGGAATGAGCAGTTCTTC. Its protein product is CASSPAWTSLGNEQFF.